This T cell receptor (beta chain) came from a study of human T cells and chemical hapten exposure. General study findings and limits: Counts of TCRs above 1 in 1000 frequency stayed unchanged with DPC sensitization.

As for time point: healthy volunteer bleed at 6 weeks. Extraction of total RNA was performed on unfractionated whole blood. Per the study methods: A typical sample had some 96,000 TCRs, with about 20,000 to 750,000 overall. Each CDR3 protein is one row after TCRdb ran MiXCR on the RACE reads. TCRdb's processing, not the authors', yielded these V and J calls. The table includes 65,000 to 95,000 distinct CDR3 sequences, 8.5% to 10% detected once. Losses at the gene ends were 2 bases for V and 2 bases for J; bases not matched to a gene: 4. Germline lookup yields CDR1 DFQATT and CDR2 SNEGSKA (reference sequence). This CDR3 spans 14 amino acids. Notes on this clonotype: The antigen is not known.

The chain employs TRBV20-1 and TRBJ2-7; 9 bases agree with TRBD1. The clonotype comes from a female donor in good health. Some clones in this sample may be carry-over from other donors' samples. Sequences were obtained from whole blood. CDR3 sequence: CSARRTGEAYEQYF. The CDR3 DNA is TGCAGTGCTAGACGGACAGGGGAAGCCTACGAGCAGTACTTC.